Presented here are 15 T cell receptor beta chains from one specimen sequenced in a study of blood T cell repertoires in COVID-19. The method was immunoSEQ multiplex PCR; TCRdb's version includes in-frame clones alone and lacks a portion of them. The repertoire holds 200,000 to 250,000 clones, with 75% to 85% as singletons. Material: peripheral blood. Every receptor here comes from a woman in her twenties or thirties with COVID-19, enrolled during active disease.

This chain's CDR3 is CASRLGGGGEAFF. CDR3 in DNA: TGTGCCAGCAGGCTCGGGGGTGGAGGTGAAGCTTTCTTT. The gene calls are TRBV28 and TRBJ1-1; perhaps TRBD1 as D (5 bases). The CDR3 runs to 13 residues. Trimming took 6 bases from V and 7 from J, leaving 15 bases between them. Looked up from germline, CDR1 is MDHEN and CDR2 is SYDVKM. Full variable domain (outside the CDR3, taken from reference TRBV28 and TRBJ1-1): DVKVTQSSRYLVKRTGEKVFLECVQDMDHENMFWYRQDPGLGLRLIYFSYDVKMKEKGDIPEGYSVSREKKERFSLILESASTNQTSMYLCASRLGGGGEAFFGQGTRLTVV.

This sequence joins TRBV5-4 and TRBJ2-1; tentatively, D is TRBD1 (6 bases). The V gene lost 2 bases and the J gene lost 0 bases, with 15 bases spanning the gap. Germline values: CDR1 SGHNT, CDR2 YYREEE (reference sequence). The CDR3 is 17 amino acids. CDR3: CASSFSTGPSSYNEQFF. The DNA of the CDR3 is TGTGCCAGCAGCTTCTCGACAGGCCCTAGCTCCTACAATGAGCAGTTCTTC.

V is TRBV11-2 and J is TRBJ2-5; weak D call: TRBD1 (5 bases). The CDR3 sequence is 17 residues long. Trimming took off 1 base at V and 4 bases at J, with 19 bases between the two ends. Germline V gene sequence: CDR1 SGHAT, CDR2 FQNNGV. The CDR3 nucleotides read TGTGCCAGCAGCTTAGGTTTCAGGGTGTCGGTACGAGAGACCCAGTACTTC. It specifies CASSLGFRVSVRETQYF.

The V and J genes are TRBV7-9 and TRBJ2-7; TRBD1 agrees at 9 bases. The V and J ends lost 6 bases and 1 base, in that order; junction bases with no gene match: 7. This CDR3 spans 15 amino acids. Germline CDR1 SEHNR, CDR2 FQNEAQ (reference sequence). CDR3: CASRRDRGLSYEQYF. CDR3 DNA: TGTGCCAGCAGACGTGACAGGGGGTTATCCTACGAGCAGTACTTC.

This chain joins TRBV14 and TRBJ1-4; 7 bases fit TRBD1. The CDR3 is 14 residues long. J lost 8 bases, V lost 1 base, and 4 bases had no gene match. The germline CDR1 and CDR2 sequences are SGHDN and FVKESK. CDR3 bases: TGTGCCAGCAGCCAAGGGGGGACAGCGGAAAAACTGTTTTTT. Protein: CASSQGGTAEKLFF.

CDR3 DNA sequence: TGTGCCACCAGTGATTTGCGGCAGGGGCGAGGCTACACCTTC. As protein: CATSDLRQGRGYTF. The chain has TRBV24-1 and TRBJ1-2; D is possibly TRBD1 (6 bases). The germline V gene has CDR1 KGHDR and CDR2 SFDVKD. The CDR3 has 14 amino acids. V was cut by 0 bases and J by 8 bases, with 12 bases left in between.

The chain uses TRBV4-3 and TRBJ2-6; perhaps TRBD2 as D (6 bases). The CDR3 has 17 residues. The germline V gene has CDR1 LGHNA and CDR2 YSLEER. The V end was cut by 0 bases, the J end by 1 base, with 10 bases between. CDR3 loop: CASSQEYRGSGANVLTF. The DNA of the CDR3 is TGCGCCAGCAGCCAAGAATATCGGGGGTCTGGGGCCAACGTCCTGACTTTC.

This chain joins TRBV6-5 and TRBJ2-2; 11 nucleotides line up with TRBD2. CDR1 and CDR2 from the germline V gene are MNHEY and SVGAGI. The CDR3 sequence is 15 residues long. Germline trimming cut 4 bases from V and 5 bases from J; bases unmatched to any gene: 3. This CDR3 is CASSLTSGTTGELFF. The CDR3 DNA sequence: TGTGCCAGCAGTTTGACTAGCGGGACGACCGGGGAGCTGTTTTTT.

The CDR3, as DNA: TGTGCCACCAGTGAAACCGGGACAGGGTTCCCCTACGAGCAGTACTTC. Its protein is CATSETGTGFPYEQYF. The chain links TRBV24-1 to TRBJ2-7; 9 bases map to TRBD1. CDR1 and CDR2 (germline): KGHDR, SFDVKD. V gave up 4 bases and J gave up 2 bases; unmatched junction bases: 8. The CDR3 totals 16 residues.

The CDR3 bases are TGTGCCAGCAGCGCAGGGTCTTCACCCCTCCACTTT. It encodes CASSAGSSPLHF. The chain has TRBV7-9 and TRBJ1-6, with D possibly matching TRBD1 (5 bases). V was trimmed by 5 bases and J by 9 bases, leaving 8 bases between them. The CDR3 sequence is 12 residues long. In germline, CDR1 is SEHNR, CDR2 FQNEAQ (reference sequence).

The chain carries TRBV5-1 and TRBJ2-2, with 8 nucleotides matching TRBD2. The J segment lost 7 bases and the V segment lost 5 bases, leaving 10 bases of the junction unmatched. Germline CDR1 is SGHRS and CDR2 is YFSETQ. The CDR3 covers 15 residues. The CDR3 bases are TGCGCCAGCAGATTGAAGCGGGAGTTAGGCGGGGAGCTGTTTTTT. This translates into CASRLKRELGGELFF.

Written as DNA, the CDR3 is TGTGCCAGCAGCTTAGATATAGAGAACTATGGCTACACCTTC. It encodes CASSLDIENYGYTF. This chain joins TRBV11-2 and TRBJ1-2; the D is unclear. The V gene's germline CDR1 is SGHAT and CDR2 FQNNGV. CDR3 length: 14 residues. V dropped 0 bases and J dropped 2 bases, with 7 bases sitting between them. Based on the CDR3 plus reference TRBV11-2 and TRBJ1-2, the full variable domain is EAGVAQSPRYKIIEKRQSVAFWCNPISGHATLYWYQQILGQGPKLLIQFQNNGVVDDSQLPKDRFSAERLKGVDSTLKIQPAKLEDSAVYLCASSLDIENYGYTFGSGTRLTVV.

The CDR3 nucleotides are TGTGCCAGCAGTTACTCGGAGACAGGGGGATACGAGCAGTACTTC. It specifies CASSYSETGGYEQYF. The genes are TRBV6-5 and TRBJ2-7; 9 nucleotides agree with TRBD1. Per germline, CDR1 MNHEY and CDR2 SVGAGI. The CDR3 loop spans 15 amino acids. J was trimmed by 4 bases and V by 0 bases; bases with no gene match: 4.

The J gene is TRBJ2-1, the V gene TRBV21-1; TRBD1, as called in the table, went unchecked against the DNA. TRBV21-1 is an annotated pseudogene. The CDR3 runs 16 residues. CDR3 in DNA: TGTGCCAGCAGCCTAGAGGGACAGGGAAGATACGATGAGCAGTTCTTC. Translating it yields CASSLEGQGRYDEQFF.

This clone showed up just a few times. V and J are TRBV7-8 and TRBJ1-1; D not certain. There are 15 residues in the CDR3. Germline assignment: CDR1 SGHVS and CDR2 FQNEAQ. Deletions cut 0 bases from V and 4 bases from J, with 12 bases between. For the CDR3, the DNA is TGTGCCAGCAGCTTAGCTCGCCGGGGTGGCACTGAAGCTTTCTTT. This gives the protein CASSLARRGGTEAFF.